The 2 T cell receptor beta chains below come from one sample, sequenced in a study of PD-1 blockade in mismatch repair-deficient tumors. Sequencing used immunoSEQ multiplex PCR; TCRdb keeps in-frame clones, though not all of them. This table holds 15,000 or so clones, around 82% found once. The sequences come from PBMCs, collected before pembrolizumab treatment. The source is an adult with mismatch repair-deficient cancer.

The chain carries TRBV5-1 and TRBJ2-7; maybe TRBD2 (6 bases). In germline, CDR1 is SGHRS, CDR2 YFSETQ. The CDR3 sequence is 14 residues long. V shed 0 bases and J shed 5 bases, with 12 bases lying between them. The CDR3 nucleotides are TGCGCCAGCAGCTTGGAGGCGGGACCCGACGAGCAGTACTTC. Translating gives CASSLEAGPDEQYF.

The genes are TRBV11-3 and TRBJ2-1; D is undetermined. V was trimmed by 0 bases and J by 6 bases, leaving 6 bases between them. Germline CDR1 reads SGHNT; CDR2 reads YENEEA. There are 13 residues in the CDR3. CDR3 amino acids: CASSLDHSNEQFF. Here the CDR3 DNA reads TGTGCCAGCAGCTTAGATCACAGCAATGAGCAGTTCTTC.